The rows below give T cell receptor beta chains drawn from one sample of a study of OX40 agonist ivuxolimab in advanced cancers. Clones were read by immunoSEQ multiplex PCR, and TCRdb kept only the in-frame ones, dropping some. The sample holds 82,000 or so clones, approximately 85% seen once. This sample comprised CD4+ or CD8+ T cells sorted from blood, obtained in a trial of the OX40 agonist ivuxolimab. The receptor source for this set is an adult with an advanced solid tumor such as melanoma, head and neck, liver or kidney cancer. Each CDR3 is given with its conserved first and last residue. The D gene is left open where the match is weak. Some rows have no size entry. The others give once, few or many, or a class for an expanded clone.

cdr3_nt: TGCGCCAGCAGAATCAGGACCGGCTTATCCAACGTCCTGACTTTC
cdr3_aa: CASRIRTGLSNVLTF
d_call: NA
j_call: TRBJ2-6
clone_size: NA
v_call: TRBV5-1

cdr3_nt: TGTGCCAGCAGCTCCTGGACAGGGACAGATACGCAGTATTTT
cdr3_aa: CASSSWTGTDTQYF
d_call: TRBD1
j_call: TRBJ2-3
clone_size: NA
v_call: TRBV5-4

cdr3_nt: TGTGCCAGCAGTGCGGGAGGAGGTTCCGGGGGCAATCAGCCCCAGCATTTT
cdr3_aa: CASSAGGGSGGNQPQHF
d_call: NA
j_call: TRBJ1-5
clone_size: NA
v_call: TRBV2

cdr3_nt: TGTGCCAGCAGCCCTCTGGGGACAGGGGACACGCTGCCCCAAGAGACCCAGTACTTC
cdr3_aa: CASSPLGTGDTLPQETQYF
d_call: TRBD1
j_call: TRBJ2-5
clone_size: NA
v_call: TRBV7-6

cdr3_nt: TGCGCCAGCAGCTTGGATCTAGCGGGACCCACAGATACGCAGTATTTT
cdr3_aa: CASSLDLAGPTDTQYF
d_call: TRBD2
j_call: TRBJ2-3
clone_size: NA
v_call: TRBV5-1

cdr3_nt: TGCGCCAGCAGCTTGGATGGGGTCGGAAACACCATATATTTT
cdr3_aa: CASSLDGVGNTIYF
d_call: NA
j_call: TRBJ1-3
clone_size: NA
v_call: TRBV5-1

cdr3_nt: TGTGCCAGCAGCCGTCCGGGACAGGGGGGTGAAAAACTGTTTTTT
cdr3_aa: CASSRPGQGGEKLFF
d_call: TRBD1
j_call: TRBJ1-4
clone_size: NA
v_call: TRBV7-9

cdr3_nt: TGTGCCAGCAGCCTCCGGGGAGCGGGGTACAATGAGCAGTTCTTC
cdr3_aa: CASSLRGAGYNEQFF
d_call: TRBD2
j_call: TRBJ2-1
clone_size: few
v_call: TRBV7-6

cdr3_nt: TGTGCCAGCAGCTTAAATGGCGGGGGGGGAAATGAGCAGTTCTTC
cdr3_aa: CASSLNGGGGNEQFF
d_call: TRBD2
j_call: TRBJ2-1
clone_size: NA
v_call: TRBV7-8

cdr3_nt: TGTGCCAGCAGTTTATCGGGGGGGGCTACGCGTGAAGCTTTCTTT
cdr3_aa: CASSLSGGATREAFF
d_call: NA
j_call: TRBJ1-1
clone_size: NA
v_call: TRBV27

cdr3_nt: TGTGCCAGTAGTACAGGGCCGGTCTCCTACGAGCAGTACTTC
cdr3_aa: CASSTGPVSYEQYF
d_call: NA
j_call: TRBJ2-7
clone_size: NA
v_call: TRBV19

cdr3_nt: TGTGCCAGCAGCCAAGATCTAAGAACAGACCATCAGCCCCAGCATTTT
cdr3_aa: CASSQDLRTDHQPQHF
d_call: NA
j_call: TRBJ1-5
clone_size: NA
v_call: TRBV4-2

cdr3_nt: TGTGCCAGCAGTTTATCGGGGGGTCCCCACGAGCAGTACTTC
cdr3_aa: CASSLSGGPHEQYF
d_call: NA
j_call: TRBJ2-7
clone_size: NA
v_call: TRBV27

cdr3_nt: TGTGCCAGTCACAAACGGGGATCCTCTGGAAACACCATATATTTT
cdr3_aa: CASHKRGSSGNTIYF
d_call: NA
j_call: TRBJ1-3
clone_size: NA
v_call: TRBV6-1

cdr3_nt: TGTGCCAGCAGCTTAGTAGGGACTGGCTACAATGAGCAGTTCTTC
cdr3_aa: CASSLVGTGYNEQFF
d_call: NA
j_call: TRBJ2-1
clone_size: NA
v_call: TRBV7-9

cdr3_nt: TGTGCCAGTAGCAACTCGGGGGGGACAGATACGCAGTATTTT
cdr3_aa: CASSNSGGTDTQYF
d_call: TRBD2
j_call: TRBJ2-3
clone_size: NA
v_call: TRBV19

cdr3_nt: TGCGCCAGCAGCCAGAGGTCCGGGGGGTATGGCTACACCTTC
cdr3_aa: CASSQRSGGYGYTF
d_call: NA
j_call: TRBJ1-2
clone_size: NA
v_call: TRBV4-1

cdr3_nt: TGCAGCGTTGAAACAACGGCGGACAGGGAGGCGTTCTTC
cdr3_aa: CSVETTADREAFF
d_call: TRBD1
j_call: TRBJ2-1
clone_size: NA
v_call: TRBV29-1

cdr3_nt: TGTGCCAGCAGATTCAACCGGGACACTGAAGCTTTCTTT
cdr3_aa: CASRFNRDTEAFF
d_call: NA
j_call: TRBJ1-1
clone_size: NA
v_call: TRBV27

cdr3_nt: TGCGCCAGCAGCCCGGGCTTGTTGGAGACCCAGTACTTC
cdr3_aa: CASSPGLLETQYF
d_call: NA
j_call: TRBJ2-5
clone_size: NA
v_call: TRBV4-1

cdr3_nt: TGTGCCAGCAGTTACTTCGGACAGGGCCAAGAGACCCAGTACTTC
cdr3_aa: CASSYFGQGQETQYF
d_call: TRBD1
j_call: TRBJ2-5
clone_size: NA
v_call: TRBV6-5

cdr3_nt: TGTGCCAGCAGCCGGGGGGTGGGTAACTCTGGAAACACCATATATTTT
cdr3_aa: CASSRGVGNSGNTIYF
d_call: NA
j_call: TRBJ1-3
clone_size: once
v_call: TRBV11-2

cdr3_nt: TGTGCCAGCAGTTCCGCCGACAGCAGGGGAAACACCATATATTTT
cdr3_aa: CASSSADSRGNTIYF
d_call: NA
j_call: TRBJ1-3
clone_size: NA
v_call: TRBV6-5

cdr3_nt: TGTGCCAGCAGTTACGGGGGACAGGGGCCTAGGACTGAAGCTTTCTTT
cdr3_aa: CASSYGGQGPRTEAFF
d_call: TRBD1
j_call: TRBJ1-1
clone_size: NA
v_call: TRBV6-5

cdr3_nt: TGTGCCAGCAGCCCCCGTCAGGGAGAAAACATTCAGTACTTC
cdr3_aa: CASSPRQGENIQYF
d_call: NA
j_call: TRBJ2-4
clone_size: NA
v_call: TRBV9

cdr3_nt: TGTGCCAGCAGCCGACGGGGGACCGGGGAGCTGTTTTTT
cdr3_aa: CASSRRGTGELFF
d_call: NA
j_call: TRBJ2-2
clone_size: NA
v_call: TRBV6-5